This T cell receptor (beta chain) was obtained from a study of PD-1 blockade in mismatch repair-deficient tumors. The study, taken as a whole, reports: Tumor-resident clones, often absent from pretreatment blood, expanded after pembrolizumab and then contracted.

TCR sequencing covered a few patients who responded to pembrolizumab. In its sample, this clone was seen a few times. Its specificity is not known. The repertoire was sequenced with immunoSEQ multiplex PCR; TCRdb's copy has only in-frame clones and lacks some. The sample lists some 100,000 clones; approximately 80% were seen once. The material was peripheral blood, obtained less than 37 weeks after starting pembrolizumab. This clonotype was sampled from an adult with mismatch repair-deficient cancer.

The CDR3 DNA is TGTGCCAGCAGTGACCGAACTGGACAGAGTGAAGCTTTCTTT. It yields the protein CASSDRTGQSEAFF. The chain is built from TRBV2 and TRBJ1-1, with D possibly being TRBD1 (6 bases). CDR3 length equals 14 residues. Per the germline V gene, CDR1 is SNHLY and CDR2 is FYNNEI. Trimming took 3 bases from V and 7 from J, leaving 15 bases between them.